These 28 T cell receptor beta chains were all obtained from the same sample, sequenced in a study of control samples from healthy donors and cancer patients. The assay was immunoSEQ multiplex PCR, and TCRdb's table has in-frame clones only and misses some. The sample lists over 150,000 clones, roughly 94% seen once, with roughly 15% in the top ten. The specimen sequenced was PBMCs. The receptors originated from a man aged 60 to 69 with colorectal cancer.

V is TRBV30 and J is TRBJ1-4; weak D call: TRBD1 (6 bases). Germline values: CDR1 GTSNPN, CDR2 SVGIG (reference sequence). With 3 bases removed from V and 0 bases from J, the gap between germline ends came to 11 bases. This CDR3 has 15 amino acids. The CDR3 coding sequence is TGTGCCTGGAGGGCAGGGGAATCAACTAATGAAAAACTGTTTTTT. Its protein product is CAWRAGESTNEKLFF.

CDR3 residues: CASSPQPYNEQFF. CDR3 nucleotide sequence: TGTGCCAGCTCACCCCAGCCCTACAATGAGCAGTTCTTC. The V gene is TRBV18, the J gene TRBJ2-1; D gene ambiguous. There are 13 residues in the CDR3. The germline CDR1 and CDR2 sequences are KGHSH and LQKENI. V lost 3 bases to trimming and J lost 2 bases, with 5 bases between them.

This clone was seen a few times. The chain combines TRBV3-1 (or the pseudogene TRBV3-2) with TRBJ2-1; no firm D call. The V and J ends lost 4 bases and 9 bases respectively, with 7 bases between them. Germline assignment: CDR1 LGHDT and CDR2 YNNKEL (reference sequence). The CDR3 extends over 11 amino acids. CDR3 sequence (DNA): TGTGCCAGCAGCCTCGGACCTGAGCAGTTCTTC. It is translated as CASSLGPEQFF.

The V and J genes are TRBV10-3 and TRBJ1-5, with D uncertain. The germline V and J ends were trimmed by 3 bases and 2 bases, with 8 bases remaining between them. CDR1 and CDR2 (germline): ENHRY, SYGVKD. This CDR3 region has 14 residues. The CDR3 bases are TGTGCCATCAGTGAAAGCGGGGGCAATCAGCCCCAGCATTTT. The encoded protein is CAISESGGNQPQHF.

V gene TRBV2 combines with J gene TRBJ2-7; D is possibly TRBD2 (7 bases). Trimming stripped 7 bases from V and 5 bases from J, with 12 bases between. The CDR3 consists of 12 residues. Germline CDR1 and CDR2: SNHLY and FYNNEI. CDR3 in amino acids: CASILGGDEQYF. The DNA of the CDR3 is TGTGCCAGCATTCTAGGGGGGGACGAGCAGTACTTC.

The rearrangement uses TRBV10-3 and TRBJ2-5, with D hard to call. The V gene lost 2 bases and the J gene lost 5 bases, with 9 bases spanning the gap. Germline CDR1 and CDR2: ENHRY and SYGVKD. The CDR3 has 13 residues. Here the CDR3 DNA reads TGTGCCATCAGTGAGCTCGGTTGGGAGACCCAGTACTTC. Protein sequence: CAISELGWETQYF.

The V gene is TRBV6-6, the J gene TRBJ2-7; D is unclear. V gave up 4 bases and J gave up 5 bases, with 9 bases separating them. Looked up from germline, CDR1 is MNHNY and CDR2 is SVGAGI (reference sequence). The CDR3 spans 12 residues. The CDR3 region has the DNA TGTGCCAGCAGTTCCCCCTCGAACGAGCAGTACTTC. Amino acid sequence: CASSSPSNEQYF.

The rearrangement uses TRBV27 and TRBJ2-7, with D possibly matching TRBD1 (6 bases). Germline V gives CDR1 MNHEY, CDR2 SMNVEV (reference sequence). This CDR3 is built from 14 residues. The V end lost 5 bases, the J end lost 0 bases, and 11 bases lay between the germline ends. CDR3 bases: TGTGCCAGCAGTACTGGGGGCCCCTCCTACGAGCAGTACTTC. It specifies CASSTGGPSYEQYF.

The chain combines TRBV2 with TRBJ2-1; tentatively, D is TRBD1 or TRBD2 (5 bases each). Trimming stripped 3 bases from V and 2 bases from J, with 8 bases between. CDR3 size: 14 residues. Per germline, CDR1 SNHLY and CDR2 FYNNEI. The CDR3 sequence is CASSEGVAYNEQFF. DNA of the CDR3: TGTGCCAGCAGTGAGGGGGTCGCCTACAATGAGCAGTTCTTC.

The chain's CDR3 is CAISEIAGESHGYTF. The CDR3 DNA follows: TGTGCCATCAGTGAGATTGCAGGGGAGTCCCATGGCTACACCTTC. The chain recombines TRBV10-3 with TRBJ1-2; TRBD1 is a possible D gene (6 bases). Looked up from germline, CDR1 is ENHRY and CDR2 is SYGVKD. CDR3 length equals 15 residues. The V end was cut by 2 bases, the J end by 6 bases, with 16 bases between.

The genes are TRBV19 and TRBJ1-2, with a weak D call TRBD1 (5 bases). The CDR3 loop spans 15 amino acids. The V end lost 3 bases, the J end lost 8 bases, and 19 bases lay between the germline ends. Germline V CDR1 and CDR2: LNHDA, SQIVND (reference sequence). CDR3 residues: CASSIGTRVMWGYTF. For the CDR3, the DNA is TGTGCCAGTAGTATTGGTACCAGGGTAATGTGGGGCTACACCTTC.

This clone was found a few times. The gene calls are TRBV7-6 and TRBJ1-1; D unresolved. The germline V and J ends were trimmed by 1 base and 2 bases, with 14 bases remaining between them. Looked up from germline, CDR1 is SGHVS and CDR2 is FNYEAQ. CDR3 length: 16 residues. The CDR3 DNA is TGTGCCAGCAGCTTAGGGGTCCCTAAAGAAAACACTGAAGCTTTCTTT. Encoded protein: CASSLGVPKENTEAFF.

The chain employs TRBV19 and TRBJ2-1; 15 bases are a match to TRBD2. V dropped 4 bases and J dropped 7; count of bases not matched to a gene: 5. The CDR3 contains 16 residues. Germline values: CDR1 LNHDA, CDR2 SQIVND (reference sequence). The DNA of the CDR3 is TGTGCCAGTAGTAGGGGACTAGCGGGGGGCAGGAATGAGCAGTTCTTC. Protein product: CASSRGLAGGRNEQFF.

The V gene is TRBV5-6, the J gene TRBJ1-6; 11 bases are a match to TRBD1. The CDR3 consists of 18 residues. The germline CDR1 and CDR2 sequences are SGHDT and YYEEEE. J lost 6 bases, V lost 4 bases, and 12 bases had no gene match. The chain's CDR3 is CASSLRTGGWMGNSPLHF. The CDR3 region has the DNA TGTGCCAGCAGCCTTCGGACAGGGGGCTGGATGGGTAATTCACCCCTCCACTTT.

The rearrangement joins TRBV6-6 to TRBJ1-3; 7 bases align to TRBD1. The CDR3 spans 16 residues. CDR1 and CDR2 (germline): MNHNY, SVGAGI (reference sequence). The V gene end was trimmed by 6 bases and the J gene end by 4 bases; junction bases not matched to a gene: 12. The CDR3 DNA reads as TGTGCCAGCAGCACCACCACAGGGGCCCTCGGAAACACCATATATTTT. Translating it yields CASSTTTGALGNTIYF.

The chain combines TRBV7-6 with TRBJ2-1, with 9 positions matching TRBD1. This CDR3 region has 16 residues. Per germline, CDR1 SGHVS and CDR2 FNYEAQ. Trimming cost V 1 base and J 6 bases; bases outside gene matches: 7. CDR3 amino acids: CASSLVSGQGPNEQFF. The DNA of the CDR3 is TGTGCCAGCAGCTTAGTTTCGGGACAGGGACCCAATGAGCAGTTCTTC.

CDR3 region: CASSAVSYEQYF. CDR3 DNA sequence: TGTGCCAGCTCAGCGGTTTCCTACGAGCAGTACTTC. The chain couples TRBV2 to TRBJ2-7; TRBD2 might be the D (5 bases). This CDR3 spans 12 amino acids. V was pared by 8 bases and J by 1 base, with 9 bases between. Germline V gene sequence: CDR1 SNHLY, CDR2 FYNNEI. Full variable domain (missing parts from reference TRBV2 and TRBJ2-7): EPEVTQTPSHQVTQMGQEVILRCVPISNHLYFYWYRQILGQKVEFLVSFYNNEISEKSEIFDDQFSVERPDGSNFTLKIRSTKLEDSAMYFCASSAVSYEQYFGPGTRLTVT.

V is TRBV6-6 and J is TRBJ2-5; the match to TRBD1 covers 7 bases. V dropped 5 bases and J dropped 2; count of bases not matched to a gene: 8. Germline lookup yields CDR1 MNHNY and CDR2 SVGAGI (reference sequence). CDR3 size: 15 residues. The CDR3 here is CASSQTGPSQETQYF. CDR3 sequence (DNA): TGTGCCAGCAGTCAGACAGGGCCTTCTCAAGAGACCCAGTACTTC.

The V gene is TRBV7-9, the J gene TRBJ1-4; D is undetermined. The CDR3 totals 15 residues. Per germline, CDR1 SEHNR and CDR2 FQNEAQ (reference sequence). V lost 1 base to trimming and J lost 4 bases, with 10 bases between them. Here the CDR3 reads CASSLGGRNNEKLFF. The CDR3 DNA reads as TGTGCCAGCAGCTTAGGAGGCAGGAATAATGAAAAACTGTTTTTT.

This chain joins TRBV6-6 and TRBJ1-4; weak D call: TRBD1 (6 bases). Between the trimmed V and J ends, which lost 2 bases and 8 bases, there was a span of 12 bases. The germline gives CDR1 MNHNY, CDR2 SVGAGI (reference sequence). This CDR3 has 14 residues. CDR3 sequence reads: CASSYGRGEEKLFF. CDR3 bases: TGTGCCAGCAGTTACGGAAGGGGGGAGGAAAAACTGTTTTTT.

V is TRBV7-6 and J is TRBJ2-5; a possible D gene is TRBD1 (6 bases). The CDR3 runs 18 residues. The V and J ends lost 5 bases and 2 bases respectively, with 24 bases between them. Germline-derived CDR1 and CDR2 are SGHVS and FNYEAQ. The CDR3 sequence is CASSLNRQGIMAQETQYF. Written as DNA, the CDR3 is TGTGCCAGCAGCCTAAATAGGCAGGGGATCATGGCTCAAGAGACCCAGTACTTC. The full variable domain, its missing parts supplied by reference TRBV7-6 and TRBJ2-5, is GAGVSQSPRYKVTKRGQDVALRCDPISGHVSLYWYRQALGQGPEFLTYFNYEAQQDKSGLPNDRFSAERPEGSISTLTIQRTEQRDSAMYRCASSLNRQGIMAQETQYFGPGTRLLVL.

V gene TRBV7-2 combines with J gene TRBJ2-2, with 10 bases lining up with TRBD2. There are 15 residues in the CDR3. V was clipped by 6 bases and J by 5 bases; unmatched bases: 6. Germline V gives CDR1 SGHTA, CDR2 FQGNSA. CDR3 protein: CASRLGLAETGELFF. The DNA for the CDR3 is TGTGCCAGCAGACTCGGACTAGCGGAGACCGGGGAGCTGTTTTTT.

This clone was recorded only once. This CDR3 fails to terminate in the conserved phenylalanine or tryptophan, so it likely reflects a read error. V gene TRBV19 combines with J gene TRBJ1-2, with 8 positions matching TRBD1. Germline V CDR1 and CDR2: LNHDA, SQIVND (reference sequence). The CDR3 sequence is 16 residues long. V lost 3 bases and J lost 4; bases outside the gene matches: 10. The CDR3 sequence is CASSIRAGGDFYGYTS. CDR3 DNA: TGTGCCAGTAGTATTAGGGCAGGGGGCGATTTCTATGGCTACACCTCC.

The chain joins TRBV6-5 to TRBJ2-5; perhaps TRBD1 as D (5 bases). V dropped 7 bases and J dropped 4 bases, with 13 bases sitting between them. The CDR3 extends over 13 amino acids. CDR1 and CDR2 from the germline V gene are MNHEY and SVGAGI. The CDR3 sequence: CASTHPGLETQYF. The CDR3 DNA follows: TGTGCCAGCACCCACCCAGGGTTAGAGACCCAGTACTTC.

The rearrangement joins TRBV6-6 to TRBJ2-3; 11 nucleotides match TRBD2. This CDR3 is built from 15 residues. Germline CDR1 is MNHNY and CDR2 is SVGAGI (reference sequence). V shed 8 bases, J shed 4 bases, and the junction held 8 bases outside the gene matches. The CDR3 sequence is CASDVAGGGSDTQYF. The CDR3 bases are TGTGCCAGCGACGTAGCGGGGGGGGGCTCAGATACGCAGTATTTT.

The V gene is TRBV6-2 or TRBV6-3, the J gene TRBJ2-7; D is unclear. The V and J ends lost 4 bases and 0 bases respectively, with 7 bases between them. The germline gives CDR1 MNHEY, CDR2 SVGEGT. The length of the CDR3 is 13 residues. The CDR3, as DNA: TGTGCCAGCAGTTTCCCTCTCTCCTACGAGCAGTACTTC. Translated: CASSFPLSYEQYF.

The chain employs TRBV6-5 and TRBJ2-3; tentatively, D is TRBD2 (7 bases). Germline lookup yields CDR1 MNHEY and CDR2 SVGAGI. Trimming shortened V by 7 bases and J by 8 bases, and 19 bases separated the two germline ends. The CDR3 extends over 14 amino acids. The DNA of the CDR3 is TGTGCCAGCACCTCCTGGGGGGGCGCAGGTACGCAGTATTTT. This encodes CASTSWGGAGTQYF.

V usage is TRBV9 and J usage is TRBJ1-5, with D maybe TRBD1 (6 bases). Looked up from germline, CDR1 is SGDLS and CDR2 is YYNGEE. The length of the CDR3 is 18 residues. Trimming shortened V by 4 bases and J by 1 base, and 21 bases separated the two germline ends. The DNA for the CDR3 is TGTGCCAGCAGCCCTTCAGTTGGACAGCCTCTAAGCAATCAGCCCCAGCATTTT. It is translated as CASSPSVGQPLSNQPQHF.